These 26 T cell receptor beta chains share one sample of origin, sequenced in a study of cytomegalovirus exposure and HLA in healthy donors. In the PCR, 60 Vbeta and 13 Jbeta primers were used. Libraries were prepared by immunoSEQ multiplex PCR; TCRdb keeps only in-frame clonotypes and omits some of them. This table lists fewer than 85,000 clones. Sequencing was performed on PBMCs. Source of these receptors: a woman aged 40 to 50 in good health and CMV-seropositive.

The genes are TRBV27 and TRBJ1-2; 8 positions match TRBD1. CDR1 MNHEY and CDR2 SMNVEV come from the germline V gene (reference sequence). The CDR3 spans 12 residues. The junction had 4 bases not matched to a gene; V was cut back by 7 bases and J by 6 bases. The DNA for the CDR3 is TGTGCCAGCACCCGGACAGGGCATGGCTACACCTTC. Its protein is CASTRTGHGYTF.

V and J are TRBV28 and TRBJ1-1; a possible D gene is TRBD1 (5 bases). V lost 6 bases to trimming and J lost 5 bases, with 22 bases between them. CDR3 length equals 16 residues. Germline assignment: CDR1 MDHEN and CDR2 SYDVKM. In nucleotides, the CDR3 is TGTGCCAGCAGGACTAGGGACTGGGACGCGCCGACTGAAGCTTTCTTT. Its protein is CASRTRDWDAPTEAFF.

This chain joins TRBV4-3 and TRBJ2-3; TRBD1 matches 8 bases. J lost 0 bases, V lost 4 bases, and 9 bases had no gene match. The CDR3 runs to 17 residues. Germline V gene data show CDR1 as LGHNA and CDR2 as YSLEER. The CDR3 region has the DNA TGCGCCAGCAGCCCAAAGGTCACAGGGGGTAGCACAGATACGCAGTATTTT. Amino acid sequence: CASSPKVTGGSTDTQYF.

The rearrangement uses TRBV28 and TRBJ2-1; TRBD2 matches 13 bases. V lost 7 bases, J lost 10 bases, and 10 bases stayed unmatched. This CDR3 region has 15 residues. From germline, CDR1 is MDHEN and CDR2 SYDVKM. In DNA form, the CDR3 reads TGTGCCAGCATAAACCCGGGACTAGCGGGACGAGAGCAGTTCTTC. Translation: CASINPGLAGREQFF.

The CDR3 DNA follows: TGTGCCTCCAGGCCGGCAGTCACACAAGAGACCCAGTACTTC. It is translated as CASRPAVTQETQYF. V is TRBV2 and J is TRBJ2-5; D remains unclear. Per the germline V gene, CDR1 is SNHLY and CDR2 is FYNNEI. V lost 11 bases and J lost 2, with 18 bases in between. This CDR3 is built from 14 residues.

This chain links TRBV27 with TRBJ2-7, with D possibly TRBD1 on 7 matching bases. V was clipped by 5 bases and J by 3 bases, with 14 bases between them. Germline assignment: CDR1 MNHEY and CDR2 SMNVEV (reference sequence). The CDR3 has 14 amino acids. Here the CDR3 reads CASSRQGGSYEQYF. The CDR3 nucleotides are TGTGCCAGCAGTCGACAGGGAGGTAGCTACGAGCAGTACTTC.

The chain couples TRBV7-9 to TRBJ2-7; D unresolved. Germline loops: CDR1 SEHNR, CDR2 FQNEAQ (reference sequence). V was shortened by 4 bases and J by 0 bases, with 4 bases between the two germline ends. The CDR3 sequence is 12 residues long. CDR3 nucleotide sequence: TGTGCCAGCAGCTCTAGCTCCTACGAGCAGTACTTC. Residues: CASSSSSYEQYF.

This chain joins TRBV2 and TRBJ2-2; D gene unclear. CDR3 length: 16 amino acids. V lost 4 bases, J lost 0 bases, and 12 bases lay in between. Germline CDR1 is SNHLY and CDR2 is FYNNEI. CDR3 DNA: TGTGCCAGCAGTGTGACAACTGTCGCGAACACCGGGGAGCTGTTTTTT. Its protein is CASSVTTVANTGELFF.

As regards this clone: Additional DNA sequences in this sample encode the identical CDR3. The chain has TRBV7-9 and TRBJ2-1; 8 nucleotides align to TRBD2. Trimming at V came to 1 base and at J to 4 bases, leaving 15 bases not matched to a gene. CDR1 is SEHNR, CDR2 FQNEAQ, per germline (reference sequence). The CDR3 length is 19 residues. CDR3 protein: CASSLEIPIRSGSYNEQFF. The CDR3 coding sequence is TGTGCCAGCAGCTTAGAGATCCCCATTAGGAGCGGGAGTTACAATGAGCAGTTCTTC.

The chain couples TRBV10-1 to TRBJ2-7, with TRBD1 identical over 7 bases. This CDR3 is built from 14 residues. J gave up 5 bases and V 2 bases, and 6 bases lay outside the gene matches. Germline CDR1 reads WNHNN; CDR2 reads SYGVQD (reference sequence). The CDR3 loop reads CASSELGQLHEQYF. CDR3 DNA: TGCGCCAGCAGTGAGCTGGGACAGTTGCACGAGCAGTACTTC.

V gene TRBV10-3 combines with J gene TRBJ2-2; 7 positions agree with TRBD1. J was trimmed by 3 bases and V by 2 bases; bases with no gene match: 6. In germline, CDR1 is ENHRY, CDR2 SYGVKD. The CDR3 length is 16 residues. CDR3 nucleotide sequence: TGTGCCATCAGTGAGATAGGGACAGAATACACCGGGGAGCTGTTTTTT. Amino acid sequence: CAISEIGTEYTGELFF.

The V gene is TRBV7-2, the J gene TRBJ1-5; TRBD1 is a possible D gene (5 bases). Trimming took off 3 bases at V and 5 bases at J, with 11 bases between the two ends. The CDR3 is made up of 14 amino acids. CDR1 and CDR2 from the germline V gene are SGHTA and FQGNSA. Written as DNA, the CDR3 is TGTGCCAGCAGCTTGCGGGGACTACATCAGCCCCAGCATTTT. It is translated as CASSLRGLHQPQHF.

This sequence joins TRBV6-6 and TRBJ2-3, with unresolved D. The CDR3 sequence is 14 residues long. Germline V gene lookup returns CDR1 MNHNY and CDR2 SVGAGI (reference sequence). V was pared by 1 base and J by 2 bases, with 7 bases between. The CDR3 DNA reads TGTGCCAGCAGTTACTATCCAGACACAGATACGCAGTATTTT. As protein: CASSYYPDTDTQYF.

The chain is built from TRBV5-1 and TRBJ1-4, with 8 nucleotides matching TRBD1. Trimming took 4 bases from V and 8 from J; bases not matched to a gene: 7. The CDR3 sequence is 14 residues long. Germline V gene lookup returns CDR1 SGHRS and CDR2 YFSETQ. The CDR3 region is CASSGTGRGEKLFF. CDR3 in DNA: TGCGCCAGCAGCGGGACAGGCAGGGGGGAAAAACTGTTTTTT. The full variable domain, in which reference TRBV5-1 and TRBJ1-4 provide the parts outside the CDR3, is KAGVTQTPRYLIKTRGQQVTLSCSPISGHRSVSWYQQTPGQGLQFLFEYFSETQRNKGNFPGRFSGRQFSNSRSEMNVSTLELGDSALYLCASSGTGRGEKLFFGSGTQLSVL.

The rearrangement uses TRBV7-9 and TRBJ1-6, with 7 bases fitting TRBD1. V lost 1 base to trimming and J lost 5 bases; unmatched junction nucleotides: 2. The CDR3 covers 15 residues. Looked up from germline, CDR1 is SEHNR and CDR2 is FQNEAQ (reference sequence). The CDR3 bases are TGTGCCAGCAGCTTAGGGGACAGTAATAATTCACCCCTCCACTTT. This sequence encodes CASSLGDSNNSPLHF.

This chain uses TRBV1 with TRBJ2-7; the table assigns TRBD2, which was not confirmed against the DNA. TRBV1 is assigned pseudogene status. CDR3 length: 16 residues. CDR3 bases: TGCACCAGCAGCCAAGATAGGCTAGCGGGAGTAAGCGAGCAGTACTTC. Encoded protein: CTSSQDRLAGVSEQYF.

The rearrangement joins TRBV7-9 to TRBJ1-3; D may be TRBD1 (5 bases). Germline CDR1 reads SEHNR; CDR2 reads FQNEAQ (reference sequence). The CDR3 has 18 residues. V gave up 6 bases and J gave up 1 base, with 22 bases separating them. Here the CDR3 reads CASSSQVVQGGSGNTIYF. CDR3 DNA: TGTGCCAGCAGTTCTCAAGTGGTTCAGGGAGGGTCTGGAAACACCATATATTTT.

The V call is TRBV6-6, the J call TRBJ2-1; 7 bases match TRBD2. The CDR3 is 14 residues long. J was trimmed by 6 bases and V by 0 bases; bases with no gene match: 2. The V gene's germline CDR1 is MNHNY and CDR2 SVGAGI (reference sequence). The CDR3 nucleotides are TGTGCCAGCAGTTACTCCGGGACTACCAATGAGCAGTTCTTC. Its translation is CASSYSGTTNEQFF.

The chain combines TRBV5-1 with TRBJ2-7; 11 nucleotides match TRBD2. Germline lookup yields CDR1 SGHRS and CDR2 YFSETQ. The V segment lost 1 base and the J segment 7 bases; nucleotides outside the gene matches: 7. This CDR3 contains 15 residues. The CDR3 DNA follows: TGCGCCAGCAGCTTGCCACTAGCGGGAGAGGTAGAGCAGTACTTC. The encoded protein is CASSLPLAGEVEQYF.

The chain employs TRBV5-1 and TRBJ2-5; TRBD1 is a possible D gene (6 bases). The length of the CDR3 is 13 residues. The germline gives CDR1 SGHRS, CDR2 YFSETQ. Trimming shortened V by 4 bases and J by 3 bases, and 10 bases separated the two germline ends. CDR3 sequence: CASSPGQEETQYF. CDR3 sequence (DNA): TGCGCCAGCAGCCCGGGACAAGAAGAGACCCAGTACTTC.

J is TRBJ1-1 and V is TRBV19; 7 bases agree with TRBD1. This CDR3 has 13 amino acids. Germline CDR1 LNHDA, CDR2 SQIVND (reference sequence). J lost 5 bases, V lost 8 bases, and 8 bases had no gene match. The CDR3 region is CASLYRGRTEAFF. The CDR3 bases are TGTGCCAGTCTGTACAGGGGAAGGACTGAAGCTTTCTTT. The whole variable domain, filled in from reference TRBV19 and TRBJ1-1, reads DGGITQSPKYLFRKEGQNVTLSCEQNLNHDAMYWYRQDPGQGLRLIYYSQIVNDFQKGDIAEGYSVSREKKESFPLTVTSAQKNPTAFYLCASLYRGRTEAFFGQGTRLTVV.

The genes are TRBV9 and TRBJ2-7; TRBD2 might be the D (6 bases). The CDR3 length is 14 residues. Looked up from germline, CDR1 is SGDLS and CDR2 is YYNGEE. V was shortened by 1 base and J by 7 bases, with 15 bases between the two germline ends. The CDR3 region is CASSVIPGEAEQYF. The CDR3 DNA is TGTGCCAGCAGCGTAATTCCGGGGGAAGCGGAGCAGTACTTC.

The chain is built from TRBV7-2 and TRBJ2-3; TRBD1 matches 10 bases. V trimming: 2 bases; J trimming: 1 base; junction bases outside the gene matches: 3. Germline CDR1 and CDR2: SGHTA and FQGNSA. CDR3 size: 16 residues. The CDR3 sequence: CASSLMGTGGTDTQYF. CDR3 sequence (DNA): TGTGCCAGCAGCTTAATGGGGACAGGGGGCACAGATACGCAGTATTTT.

The chain joins TRBV5-1 to TRBJ2-5; 7 nucleotides align to TRBD1. The CDR3 runs to 14 residues. Germline V gives CDR1 SGHRS, CDR2 YFSETQ. V shed 0 bases, J shed 4 bases, and the junction held 3 bases outside the gene matches. The CDR3 spells CASSLGTGPETQYF. CDR3 DNA: TGCGCCAGCAGCTTGGGGACAGGTCCAGAGACCCAGTACTTC.

V and J are TRBV9 and TRBJ1-3; the match to TRBD1 covers 7 bases. Germline V gene data show CDR1 as SGDLS and CDR2 as YYNGEE. The ends lost 0 bases at V and 2 bases at J; junction bases unmatched: 5. The length of the CDR3 is 16 residues. The CDR3 spells CASSVGGGTAGNTIYF. CDR3 nucleotide sequence: TGTGCCAGCAGCGTAGGAGGGGGCACGGCTGGAAACACCATATATTTT.

This chain uses TRBV5-6 with TRBJ2-7, with 7 bases that match TRBD2. The CDR3 has 17 amino acids. V gave up 4 bases and J gave up 2 bases; unmatched junction bases: 15. Germline loops: CDR1 SGHDT, CDR2 YYEEEE. The CDR3 DNA follows: TGTGCCAGCAGCGGGGCCTCCGGGCGGGGGTTACCCTACGAGCAGTACTTC. Protein sequence: CASSGASGRGLPYEQYF.